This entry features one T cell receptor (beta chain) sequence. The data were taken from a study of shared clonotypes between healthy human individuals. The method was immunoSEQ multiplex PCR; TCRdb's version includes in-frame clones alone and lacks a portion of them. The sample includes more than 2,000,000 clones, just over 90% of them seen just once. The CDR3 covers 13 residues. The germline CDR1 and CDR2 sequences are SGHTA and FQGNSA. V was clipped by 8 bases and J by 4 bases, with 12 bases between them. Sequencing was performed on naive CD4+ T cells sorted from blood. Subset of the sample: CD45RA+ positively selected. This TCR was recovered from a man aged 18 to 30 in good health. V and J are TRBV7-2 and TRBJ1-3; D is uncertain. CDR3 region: CASAEGYGNTIYF. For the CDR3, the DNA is TGTGCCAGCGCGGAGGGATACGGAAACACCATATATTTT.